This record concerns one T cell receptor (beta chain) sequence. What it binds is not known. The authors extracted RNA and reverse transcribed it into cDNA as the sequencing template. The repertoire was sequenced with immunoSEQ multiplex PCR; TCRdb's copy has only in-frame clones and lacks some. Altogether roughly 180,000 clones are present, 45% to 65% being singletons, with the ten largest covering around 3%. Trimming cost V 7 bases and J 5 bases; bases outside gene matches: 6. This CDR3 has 13 amino acids. Germline values: CDR1 MNHNY, CDR2 SVGAGI (reference sequence). This sample is drawn from a study of CD8+ T cells in alopecia areata. The treatment: oral pan-JAK inhibitor, 5-10 mg twice daily. Study-wide results and caveats: Treatment with tofacitinib significantly lowered scalp clonality and reduced expanded CD8+ clones among the top 100. Mice showed TCR sharing more clearly than patients did, possibly owing to HLA.

The sample consisted of CD4+ T cells sorted from blood, taken at week 4, from a patient treated with tofacitinib. This receptor was obtained from a human donor with alopecia areata. The chain is built from TRBV6-6 and TRBJ2-7; 9 bases map to TRBD2. CDR3 in amino acids: CASKLAGSDEQYF. DNA for the CDR3: TGTGCCAGCAAGCTAGCGGGGAGTGACGAGCAGTACTTC.